One T cell receptor beta chain is described in this entry. This entry is derived from a study of shared T cell receptors in the human thymus. Deletions cut 2 bases from V and 4 bases from J, with 12 bases between. Germline assignment: CDR1 ENHRY and CDR2 SYGVKD. This CDR3 spans 14 amino acids. The data were produced by immunoSEQ multiplex PCR, yet TCRdb's version contains in-frame clones alone and is incomplete. This sample has roughly 500,000 clones, with about four fifths found just once. These data are also associated with another study on human thymus T cells. That source notes: Each of the donors was a healthy Finnish infant who was undergoing open corrective cardiac surgery for congenital heart defects. Related work found strong thymic repertoire overlap between unrelated individuals.

The sample consisted of thymocytes. The V gene is TRBV10-3, the J gene TRBJ2-7; a weak D match, TRBD1 (6 bases). The receptor was isolated from a boy under two years old with a congenital heart defect. CDR3 in DNA: TGTGCCATCAGTGAGGCCAGGGGAGCGTACGAGCAGTACTTC. Translated, it gives CAISEARGAYEQYF.